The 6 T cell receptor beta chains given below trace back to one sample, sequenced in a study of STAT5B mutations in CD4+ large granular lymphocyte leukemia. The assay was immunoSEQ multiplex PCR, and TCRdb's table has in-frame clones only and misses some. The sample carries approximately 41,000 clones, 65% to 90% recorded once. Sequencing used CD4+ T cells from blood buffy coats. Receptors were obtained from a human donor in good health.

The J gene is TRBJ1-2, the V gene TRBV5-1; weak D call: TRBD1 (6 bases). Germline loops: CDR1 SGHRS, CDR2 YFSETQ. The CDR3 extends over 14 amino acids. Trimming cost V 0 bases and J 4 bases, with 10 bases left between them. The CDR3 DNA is TGCGCCAGCAGCTTGGACAGGGTTGGCTATGGCTACACCTTC. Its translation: CASSLDRVGYGYTF. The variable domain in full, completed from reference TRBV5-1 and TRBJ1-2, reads KAGVTQTPRYLIKTRGQQVTLSCSPISGHRSVSWYQQTPGQGLQFLFEYFSETQRNKGNFPGRFSGRQFSNSRSEMNVSTLELGDSALYLCASSLDRVGYGYTFGSGTRLTVV.

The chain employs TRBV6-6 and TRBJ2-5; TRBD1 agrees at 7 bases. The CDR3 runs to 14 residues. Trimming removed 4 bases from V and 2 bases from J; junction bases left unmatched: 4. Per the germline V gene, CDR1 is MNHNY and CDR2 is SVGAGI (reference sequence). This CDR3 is CASSWSQGQETQYF. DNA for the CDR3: TGTGCCAGCAGTTGGTCACAGGGGCAAGAGACCCAGTACTTC.

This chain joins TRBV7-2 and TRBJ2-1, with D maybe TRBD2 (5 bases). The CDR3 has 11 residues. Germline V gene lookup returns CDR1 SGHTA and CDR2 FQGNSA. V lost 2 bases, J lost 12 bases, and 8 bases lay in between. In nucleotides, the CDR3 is TGTGCCAGCAGCTTATACGCGGGGCAGTTCTTC. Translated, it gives CASSLYAGQFF.

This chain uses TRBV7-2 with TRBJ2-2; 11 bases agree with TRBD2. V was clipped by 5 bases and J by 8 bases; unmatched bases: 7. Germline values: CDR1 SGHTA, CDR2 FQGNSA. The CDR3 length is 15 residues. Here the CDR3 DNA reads TGTGCCAGCAGCCTACTAGCGGGAGTCTCGGGGGAGCTGTTTTTT. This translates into CASSLLAGVSGELFF. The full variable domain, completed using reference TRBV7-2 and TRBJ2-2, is GAGVSQSPSNKVTEKGKDVELRCDPISGHTALYWYRQSLGQGLEFLIYFQGNSAPDKSGLPSDRFSAERTGGSVSTLTIQRTQQEDSAVYLCASSLLAGVSGELFFGEGSRLTVL.

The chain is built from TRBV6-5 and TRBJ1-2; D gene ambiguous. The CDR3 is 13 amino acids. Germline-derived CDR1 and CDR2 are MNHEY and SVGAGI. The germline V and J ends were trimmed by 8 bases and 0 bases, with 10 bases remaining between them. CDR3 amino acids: CASLSLANYGYTF. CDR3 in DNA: TGTGCCAGCCTCTCCCTAGCTAACTATGGCTACACCTTC.

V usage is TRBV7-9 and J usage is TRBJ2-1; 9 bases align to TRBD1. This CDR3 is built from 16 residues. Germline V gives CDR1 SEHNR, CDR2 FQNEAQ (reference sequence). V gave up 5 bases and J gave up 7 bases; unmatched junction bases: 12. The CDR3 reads CASSPRDRVIGNEQFF. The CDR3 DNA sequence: TGTGCCAGCAGCCCCCGGGACAGGGTAATCGGTAATGAGCAGTTCTTC.